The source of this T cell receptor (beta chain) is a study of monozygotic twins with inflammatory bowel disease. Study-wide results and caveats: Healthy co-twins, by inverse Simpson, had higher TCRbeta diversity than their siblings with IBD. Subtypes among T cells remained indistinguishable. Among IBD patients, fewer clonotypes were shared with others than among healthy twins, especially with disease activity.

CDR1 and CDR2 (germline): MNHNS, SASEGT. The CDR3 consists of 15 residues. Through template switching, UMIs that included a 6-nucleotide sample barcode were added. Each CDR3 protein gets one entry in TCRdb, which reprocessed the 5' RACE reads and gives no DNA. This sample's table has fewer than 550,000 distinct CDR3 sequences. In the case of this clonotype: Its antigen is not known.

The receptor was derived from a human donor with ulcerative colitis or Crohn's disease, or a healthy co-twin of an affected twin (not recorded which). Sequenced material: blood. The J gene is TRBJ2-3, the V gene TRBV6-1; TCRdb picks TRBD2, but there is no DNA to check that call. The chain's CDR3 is CASSEHSAGSDTQYF.